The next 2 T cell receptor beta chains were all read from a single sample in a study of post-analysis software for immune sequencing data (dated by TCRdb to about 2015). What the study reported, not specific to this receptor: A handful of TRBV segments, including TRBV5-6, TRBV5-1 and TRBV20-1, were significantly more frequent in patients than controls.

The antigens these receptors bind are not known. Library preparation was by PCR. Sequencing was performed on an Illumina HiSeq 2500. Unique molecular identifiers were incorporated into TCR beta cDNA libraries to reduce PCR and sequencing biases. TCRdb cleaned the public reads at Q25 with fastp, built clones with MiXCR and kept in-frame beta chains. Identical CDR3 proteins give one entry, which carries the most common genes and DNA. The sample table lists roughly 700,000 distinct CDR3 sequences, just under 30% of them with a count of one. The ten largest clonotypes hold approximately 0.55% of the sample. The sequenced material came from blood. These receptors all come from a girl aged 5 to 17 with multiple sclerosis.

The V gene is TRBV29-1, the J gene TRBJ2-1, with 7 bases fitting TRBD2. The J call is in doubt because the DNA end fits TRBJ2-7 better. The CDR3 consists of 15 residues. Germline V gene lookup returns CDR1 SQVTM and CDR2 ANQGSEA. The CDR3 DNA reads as TGCAGCGTTGGGGGGGGAGCCCACGAGTACAATGAGCAGTACTTC. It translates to CSVGGGAHEYNEQYF.

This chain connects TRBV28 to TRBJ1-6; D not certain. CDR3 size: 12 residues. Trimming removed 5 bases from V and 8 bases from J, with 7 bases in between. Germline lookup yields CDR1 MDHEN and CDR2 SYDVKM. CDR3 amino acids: CASSPVYSPLHF. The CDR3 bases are TGTGCCAGCAGTCCAGTTTATTCACCCCTCCACTTT.